The T cell receptor (beta chain) described here comes from a study of patients and donors after allogeneic stem cell transplantation. TCRdb reprocessed the RT-PCR reads with MiXCR, giving one entry per CDR3 protein. Among 90,000 to 130,000 distinct CDR3 sequences, around 33% were seen once, and the ten largest hold about 27%. This clonotype was detected many times. Germline lookup yields CDR1 SGHRS and CDR2 YFSETQ. The CDR3 runs to 14 residues. Deletions cut 2 bases from V and 7 bases from J, with 13 bases between. This receptor was obtained from a human donor who was either an allogeneic HSCT recipient or a stem cell or donor lymphocyte infusion donor (not recorded which). It is not recorded whose cells these are; they may come from a transplant donor. Specimen: blood, either unsorted or a sorted T cell fraction (not recorded which). This chain links TRBV5-1 with TRBJ1-5; D remains unclear. The CDR3 spells CASSFLEGYQPQHF. The CDR3 bases are TGCGCCAGCAGCTTTTTGGAGGGTTACCAGCCCCAGCATTTT.